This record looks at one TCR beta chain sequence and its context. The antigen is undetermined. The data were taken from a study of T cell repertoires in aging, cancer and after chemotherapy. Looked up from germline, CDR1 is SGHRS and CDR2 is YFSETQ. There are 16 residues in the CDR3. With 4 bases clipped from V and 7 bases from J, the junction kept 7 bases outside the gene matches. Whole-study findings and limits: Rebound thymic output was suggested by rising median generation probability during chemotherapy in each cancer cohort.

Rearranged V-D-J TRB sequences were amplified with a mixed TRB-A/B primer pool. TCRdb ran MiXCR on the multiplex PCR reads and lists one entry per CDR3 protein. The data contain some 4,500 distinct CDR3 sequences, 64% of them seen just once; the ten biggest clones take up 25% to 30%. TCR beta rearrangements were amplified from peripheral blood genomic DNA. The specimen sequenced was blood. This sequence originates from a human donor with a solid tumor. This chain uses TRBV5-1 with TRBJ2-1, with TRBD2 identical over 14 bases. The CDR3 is CASSGGLAGVGNEQFF. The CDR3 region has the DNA TGCGCCAGCAGCGGGGGACTAGCGGGAGTAGGGAATGAGCAGTTCTTC.